The 25 T cell receptor beta chains listed next were all sequenced from one sample in a study of shared clonotypes between healthy human individuals. Assay: immunoSEQ multiplex PCR; the TCRdb copy retains only in-frame clones and omits some. The sample holds some 2.1 million clones, roughly 95% seen once. Naive CD8 cells, CD45RO-negative and positively selected for CCR7, excluded terminally differentiated effector memory CD45RA+ cells. The sample taken for sequencing was naive CD8+ T cells from PBMCs. These receptors came from a young man in good health. Some clones in this sample may be carry-over from other donors' samples.

The chain links TRBV27 to TRBJ2-7; 11 bases are shared with TRBD2. The germline V gene encodes CDR1 MNHEY and CDR2 SMNVEV (reference sequence). V was pared by 6 bases and J by 3 bases, with 7 bases of the junction left unmatched. The CDR3 is made up of 15 amino acids. DNA of the CDR3: TGTGCCAGCAGCCAGACTAGCGGGATAAACTACGAGCAGTACTTC. Its protein product is CASSQTSGINYEQYF.

Points on this clone: Other nucleotide sequences from this sample produce the same CDR3. V gene TRBV7-9 combines with J gene TRBJ1-1; D gene uncertain. The CDR3 totals 12 residues. V lost 2 bases to trimming and J lost 4 bases, with 5 bases between them. CDR1 and CDR2 (germline): SEHNR, FQNEAQ (reference sequence). This CDR3 is CASSLRVTEAFF. CDR3 bases: TGTGCCAGCAGCTTACGTGTCACTGAAGCTTTCTTT. Supplemented by reference TRBV7-9 and TRBJ1-1, the full variable domain reads DTGVSQNPRHKITKRGQNVTFRCDPISEHNRLYWYRQTLGQGPEFLTYFQNEAQLEKSRLLSDRFSAERPKGSFSTLEIQRTEQGDSAMYLCASSLRVTEAFFGQGTRLTVV.

CDR3 coding DNA: TGTGCCAGCAGCCGGTCTAGCGGGAGTGGAGAGACCCAGTACTTC. As protein: CASSRSSGSGETQYF. The chain couples TRBV7-9 to TRBJ2-5, with 10 positions matching TRBD2. This CDR3 has 15 residues. Germline V gene data show CDR1 as SEHNR and CDR2 as FQNEAQ (reference sequence). V gave up 5 bases and J gave up 4 bases; unmatched junction bases: 7.

This chain joins TRBV9 and TRBJ2-7, with 11 positions matching TRBD1. Germline V CDR1 and CDR2: SGDLS, YYNGEE. The CDR3 totals 16 residues. Trimming at V came to 4 bases and at J to 3 bases, leaving 9 bases not matched to a gene. Written as DNA, the CDR3 is TGTGCCAGCAGCCCCTTAGGACAGGGGGCTCTCTACGAGCAGTACTTC. It yields the protein CASSPLGQGALYEQYF.

The chain links TRBV7-9 to TRBJ2-1; D gene uncertain. The CDR3 is 12 amino acids. CDR1 and CDR2 (germline): SEHNR, FQNEAQ (reference sequence). Trimming stripped 1 base from V and 9 bases from J, with 7 bases between. The CDR3 spells CASSLGKGEQFF. In DNA, the CDR3 is TGTGCCAGCAGCTTAGGAAAGGGTGAGCAGTTCTTC.

The chain uses TRBV27 and TRBJ2-5; D gene ambiguous. The CDR3 is made up of 14 amino acids. Germline CDR1 is MNHEY and CDR2 is SMNVEV (reference sequence). Trimming shortened V by 3 bases and J by 4 bases, and 12 bases separated the two germline ends. The CDR3 here is CASSFVGSLETQYF. The CDR3 nucleotides read TGTGCCAGCAGTTTTGTCGGCAGCTTAGAGACCCAGTACTTC.

The chain uses TRBV4-1 and TRBJ1-1; no firm D call. This CDR3 spans 15 amino acids. V gave up 1 base and J gave up 3 bases, with 12 bases separating them. Germline V gene data show CDR1 as MGHRA and CDR2 as YSYEKL. CDR3 sequence (DNA): TGCGCCAGCAGCCAAGGTCGTCACCTGGACACTGAAGCTTTCTTT. This translates into CASSQGRHLDTEAFF.

The chain employs TRBV7-8 and TRBJ1-5; TRBD1 is a possible D gene (5 bases). Germline V gives CDR1 SGHVS, CDR2 FQNEAQ. Trimming pared 4 bases from V and 0 bases from J, leaving 13 bases between. The CDR3 consists of 16 residues. In DNA, the CDR3 is TGTGCCAGCAGCTGGGGTGACAGATATAGCAATCAGCCCCAGCATTTT. This encodes CASSWGDRYSNQPQHF.

V usage is TRBV6-5 and J usage is TRBJ1-5; 7 nucleotides agree with TRBD1. This CDR3 spans 14 amino acids. Trimming at V came to 2 bases and at J to 10 bases, leaving 8 bases not matched to a gene. The V gene's germline CDR1 is MNHEY and CDR2 SVGAGI. CDR3 in amino acids: CASSYQTGATPQHF. In DNA, the CDR3 is TGTGCCAGCAGTTACCAAACAGGGGCCACACCCCAGCATTTT.

There are a few counts of this clone. Other nucleotide sequences in the sample specify the same CDR3. The chain is built from TRBV27 and TRBJ1-5; no clear D gene. V lost 1 base, J lost 1 base, and 2 bases lay in between. The CDR3 loop spans 13 amino acids. Germline loops: CDR1 MNHEY, CDR2 SMNVEV (reference sequence). CDR3 amino acids: CASSLWSNQPQHF. The CDR3 DNA sequence: TGTGCCAGCAGTTTATGGAGCAATCAGCCCCAGCATTTT.

This chain joins TRBV2 and TRBJ2-1; a weak D match, TRBD1 (6 bases). Germline V gives CDR1 SNHLY, CDR2 FYNNEI. This CDR3 is built from 15 residues. V dropped 3 bases and J dropped 3 bases, with 12 bases sitting between them. The DNA for the CDR3 is TGTGCCAGCAGTGATAACAGGGCGGGCTACAATGAGCAGTTCTTC. This encodes CASSDNRAGYNEQFF.

This clone was recorded only once. This chain joins TRBV28 and TRBJ1-2, with no clear D. Germline V lookup: CDR1 MDHEN, CDR2 SYDVKM. The CDR3 is made up of 14 amino acids. Deletions cut 5 bases from V and 8 bases from J, with 18 bases between. The CDR3 sequence is CASSQDLFMGGYTF. CDR3 DNA: TGTGCCAGCAGTCAGGATTTGTTTATGGGGGGCTACACCTTC.

The CDR3 loop is CASSLFSGGGSEAFF. DNA of the CDR3: TGTGCCAGCAGTTTGTTTTCGGGGGGAGGAAGCGAAGCTTTCTTT. V gene TRBV27 combines with J gene TRBJ1-1, with D perhaps TRBD1 (5 bases). This CDR3 comprises 15 residues. Trimming stripped 3 bases from V and 8 bases from J, with 19 bases between. CDR1 is MNHEY and CDR2 is SMNVEV in the germline V gene (reference sequence).

J is TRBJ2-7 and V is TRBV29-1; the D gene is possibly TRBD2 (6 bases). The CDR3 loop spans 13 amino acids. V was trimmed by 5 bases and J by 2 bases, leaving 13 bases between them. Germline loops: CDR1 SQVTM, CDR2 ANQGSEA. The CDR3 here is CSVPGTATYEQYF. The CDR3 DNA reads TGCAGCGTTCCCGGGACTGCAACCTACGAGCAGTACTTC.

The chain employs TRBV9 and TRBJ2-2; 9 bases map to TRBD1. The CDR3 covers 14 residues. CDR1 SGDLS and CDR2 YYNGEE come from the germline V gene. V lost 8 bases and J lost 4; bases outside the gene matches: 6. The CDR3 sequence is CASGTGGITGELFF. The CDR3, as DNA: TGTGCCAGTGGAACAGGGGGCATCACCGGGGAGCTGTTTTTT. The variable domain in full, with the rest retrieved from reference TRBV9 and TRBJ2-2, is DSGVTQTPKHLITATGQRVTLRCSPRSGDLSVYWYQQSLDQGLQFLIQYYNGEERAKGNILERFSAQQFPDLHSELNLSSLELGDSALYFCASGTGGITGELFFGEGSRLTVL.

The chain employs TRBV6-1 and TRBJ1-2, with 8 bases identical to TRBD1. Germline V gene sequence: CDR1 MNHNS, CDR2 SASEGT. The CDR3 extends over 12 amino acids. The J segment lost 7 bases and the V segment lost 5 bases, leaving 3 bases of the junction unmatched. CDR3 nucleotide sequence: TGTGCCAGCAGTACCAGGGGGCTTGGCTACACCTTC. This sequence encodes CASSTRGLGYTF.

The V call is TRBV11-2, the J call TRBJ2-7, with 11 bases that match TRBD2. V was clipped by 1 base and J by 4 bases; unmatched bases: 12. The CDR3 totals 18 residues. Germline CDR1 and CDR2: SGHAT and FQNNGV. This CDR3 reads CASSLAGLAGGLAYEQYF. CDR3 coding DNA: TGTGCCAGCAGCTTAGCCGGGCTAGCGGGAGGACTGGCGTACGAGCAGTACTTC.

The chain is built from TRBV29-1 and TRBJ1-2; 9 positions match TRBD1. Looked up from germline, CDR1 is SQVTM and CDR2 is ANQGSEA. The length of the CDR3 is 13 residues. J gave up 4 bases and V 6 bases, and 6 bases lay outside the gene matches. The DNA for the CDR3 is TGCAGCGTCCGGGACAGGGATGTCTATGGCTACACCTTC. Its translation: CSVRDRDVYGYTF.

J is TRBJ2-5 and V is TRBV9; D might be TRBD2 (7 bases). CDR3 size: 17 residues. V lost 4 bases, J lost 10 bases, and 29 bases lay in between. Germline CDR1 is SGDLS and CDR2 is YYNGEE. Here the CDR3 reads CASSPRPWGGLTDIQYF. The DNA for the CDR3 is TGTGCCAGCAGCCCCCGGCCTTGGGGGGGGCTGACTGATATCCAGTACTTC.

This clone was seen only a few times. V is TRBV2 and J is TRBJ2-3; TRBD2 might be the D (5 bases). This CDR3 region has 13 residues. V was shortened by 6 bases and J by 4 bases, with 11 bases between the two germline ends. Germline CDR1 and CDR2: SNHLY and FYNNEI. The DNA for the CDR3 is TGTGCCAGCAGCGACTACTCCCCAGATACGCAGTATTTT. Protein sequence: CASSDYSPDTQYF. The full variable domain, with the rest looked up from reference TRBV2 and TRBJ2-3, is EPEVTQTPSHQVTQMGQEVILRCVPISNHLYFYWYRQILGQKVEFLVSFYNNEISEKSEIFDDQFSVERPDGSNFTLKIRSTKLEDSAMYFCASSDYSPDTQYFGPGTRLTVL.

The chain uses TRBV27 and TRBJ2-7; 8 nucleotides align to TRBD2. The germline CDR1 and CDR2 sequences are MNHEY and SMNVEV (reference sequence). V shed 1 base and J 0 bases; nucleotides not matched to a gene: 8. This CDR3 is 17 amino acids long. This CDR3 is CASSLLALTSGSYEQYF. DNA for the CDR3: TGTGCCAGCAGTTTATTGGCTCTTACTAGCGGCTCCTACGAGCAGTACTTC.

The rearrangement links TRBV9 to TRBJ1-1, with D unclear. The CDR3 length is 15 residues. Looked up from germline, CDR1 is SGDLS and CDR2 is YYNGEE. The ends were cut back, 2 bases at V and 3 bases at J, with 14 bases in the middle. As DNA, the CDR3 is TGTGCCAGCAGCGTCGGAGCCAGCCTTCACACTGAAGCTTTCTTT. It translates to CASSVGASLHTEAFF.

The gene calls are TRBV28 and TRBJ2-4; 8 bases are shared with TRBD2. V lost 5 bases, J lost 8 bases, and 8 bases stayed unmatched. Germline CDR1 MDHEN, CDR2 SYDVKM. The CDR3 loop spans 14 amino acids. This chain's CDR3 is CASSLRLATDIQYF. The CDR3 nucleotides are TGTGCCAGCAGTCTCCGACTAGCGACGGACATTCAGTACTTC.

V is TRBV4-1 and J is TRBJ1-4; D is ambiguous. The V end lost 4 bases, the J end lost 3 bases, and 18 bases lay between the germline ends. The CDR3 covers 17 residues. CDR1 MGHRA and CDR2 YSYEKL come from the germline V gene. CDR3 amino acids: CASSPLGLTGANEKLFF. CDR3 coding DNA: TGCGCCAGCAGCCCCCTCGGACTCACCGGCGCTAATGAAAAACTGTTTTTT.

The chain employs TRBV25-1 and TRBJ1-2; D uncertain. The CDR3 is 13 amino acids. Germline V gene lookup returns CDR1 MGHDK and CDR2 SYGVNS. With 4 bases removed from V and 8 bases from J, the gap between germline ends came to 14 bases. CDR3 sequence: CASSAAYPAGYTF. The DNA of the CDR3 is TGTGCCAGCAGTGCCGCCTACCCTGCGGGCTACACCTTC.